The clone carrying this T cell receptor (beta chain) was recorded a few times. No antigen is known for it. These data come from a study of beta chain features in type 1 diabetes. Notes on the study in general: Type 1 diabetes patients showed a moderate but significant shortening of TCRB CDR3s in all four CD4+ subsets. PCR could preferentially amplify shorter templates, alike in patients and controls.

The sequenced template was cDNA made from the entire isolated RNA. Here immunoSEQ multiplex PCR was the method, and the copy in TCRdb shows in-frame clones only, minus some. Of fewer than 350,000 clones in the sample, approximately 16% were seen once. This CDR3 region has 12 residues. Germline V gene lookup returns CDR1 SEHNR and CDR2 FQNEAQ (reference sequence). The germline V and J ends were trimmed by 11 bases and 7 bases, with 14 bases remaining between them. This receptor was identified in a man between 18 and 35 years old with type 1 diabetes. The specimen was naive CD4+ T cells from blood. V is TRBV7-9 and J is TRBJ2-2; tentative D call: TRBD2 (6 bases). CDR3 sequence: CAPRRGSGELFF. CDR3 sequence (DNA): TGTGCCCCCCGGAGGGGCAGCGGGGAGCTGTTTTTT.